The clone carrying this TCR beta chain was seen only a few times. This specimen comes from a study of cytomegalovirus exposure and HLA in healthy donors. CDR3 size: 18 residues. CDR1 is SEHNR and CDR2 is FQNEAQ in the germline V gene (reference sequence). With 4 bases clipped from V and 0 bases from J, the junction kept 8 bases outside the gene matches. PCR amplification relied on 60 Vbeta primers (plus 13 Jbeta primers). Using immunoSEQ multiplex PCR, the repertoire was profiled, and TCRdb retains in-frame clones only, with some absent. The top ten clones hold less than 15% of a sample with more than 95,000 clones, 65% to 80% of them seen once.

Sample: PBMCs. This TCR was recovered from a woman in her fifties or sixties in good health and CMV-seropositive. The chain carries TRBV7-9 and TRBJ2-4, with 11 bases matching TRBD1. CDR3 sequence (DNA): TGTGCCAGCAGCTGGGGGACAGGGGGATTAATAGCCAAAAACATTCAGTACTTC. It translates to CASSWGTGGLIAKNIQYF.